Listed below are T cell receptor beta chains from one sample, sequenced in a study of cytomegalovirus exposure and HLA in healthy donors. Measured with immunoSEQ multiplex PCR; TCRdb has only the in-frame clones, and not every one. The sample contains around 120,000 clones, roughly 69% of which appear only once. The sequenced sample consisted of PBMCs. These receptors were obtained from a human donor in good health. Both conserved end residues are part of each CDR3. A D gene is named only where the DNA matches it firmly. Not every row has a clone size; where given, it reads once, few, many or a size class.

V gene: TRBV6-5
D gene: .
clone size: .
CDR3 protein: CASSLDLVLTIYF

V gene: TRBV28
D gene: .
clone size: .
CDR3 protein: CASSLIWLNTEAFF

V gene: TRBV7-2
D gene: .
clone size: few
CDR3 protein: CASSFRWPTAGDGYTF

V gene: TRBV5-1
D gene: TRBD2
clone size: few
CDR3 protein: CASSSRLAGVYEQYF

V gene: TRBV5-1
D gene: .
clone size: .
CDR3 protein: CASRPEVPLAEAFF

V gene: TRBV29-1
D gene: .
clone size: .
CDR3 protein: CSAQQGAYEQYF

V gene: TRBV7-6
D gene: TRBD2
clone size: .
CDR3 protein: CASSSPLPGGLRTNTGELFF

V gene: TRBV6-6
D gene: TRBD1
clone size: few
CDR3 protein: CASKWTGNEKLFF

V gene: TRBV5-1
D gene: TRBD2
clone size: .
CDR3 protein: CASSLSLAVDSYEQYF

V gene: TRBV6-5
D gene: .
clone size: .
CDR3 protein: CASSSQDGRGQPQHF

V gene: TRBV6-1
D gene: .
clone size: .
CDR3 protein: CASSEATRVAAIETQYF

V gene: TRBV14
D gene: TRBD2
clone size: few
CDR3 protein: CASSLLAGADTGELFF

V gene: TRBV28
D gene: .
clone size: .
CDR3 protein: CASSFSRVTAQGTQYF

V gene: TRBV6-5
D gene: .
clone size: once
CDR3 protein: CASSRGSTEAFF

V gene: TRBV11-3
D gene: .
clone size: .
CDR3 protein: CASSLRGSPHYNEQFF

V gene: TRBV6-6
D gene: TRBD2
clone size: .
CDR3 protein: CASSPQREDF

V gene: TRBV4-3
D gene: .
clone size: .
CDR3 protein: CASSQGSYAADTQYF

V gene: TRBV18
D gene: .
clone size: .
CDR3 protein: CASSPTSPNYGYTF

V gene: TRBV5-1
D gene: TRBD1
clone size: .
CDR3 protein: CASSLMTGLNTDTQYF

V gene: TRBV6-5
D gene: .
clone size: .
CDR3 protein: CASSYNQGSNTEAFF

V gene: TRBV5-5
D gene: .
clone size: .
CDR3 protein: CASSVEGALNQPQHF

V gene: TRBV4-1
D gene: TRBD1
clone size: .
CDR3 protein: CASSQADRAYNYGYTF